One sample yielded the 18 T cell receptor beta chains listed below, sequenced in a study of cytomegalovirus exposure and HLA in healthy donors. The PCR was carried out with 60 Vbeta primers and 13 Jbeta primers. Clones were read by immunoSEQ multiplex PCR, and TCRdb kept only the in-frame ones, dropping some. The table includes some 150,000 clones, roughly 78% detected once. The sample comprised PBMCs. Source of these receptors: a man aged 18 to 30 in good health and CMV-seropositive.

The chain employs TRBV6-1 and TRBJ2-5, with D possibly called TRBD1 or TRBD2 (6 bases each). The DNA end is a closer match to TRBJ2-7, so the J assignment may be wrong. Germline CDR1 is MNHNS and CDR2 is SASEGT. This CDR3 comprises 14 residues. CDR3 protein: CASSYSGLGGEQYF. CDR3 nucleotide sequence: TGTGCCAGCAGTTATAGCGGCCTAGGGGGCGAGCAGTACTTC.

The CDR3 protein is CASSFGGDTQYF. CDR3 nucleotides: TGTGCCAGCAGTTTTGGGGGGGATACGCAGTATTTT. The chain uses TRBV27 and TRBJ2-3, with TRBD2 as a possible D gene (6 bases). The germline gives CDR1 MNHEY, CDR2 SMNVEV (reference sequence). V was cut by 3 bases and J by 6 bases, with 7 bases left in between. The CDR3 is 12 amino acids.

The genes are TRBV13 and TRBJ1-2; D ambiguous. V was trimmed by 0 bases and J by 3 bases, leaving 8 bases between them. CDR3 length: 14 residues. CDR1 PRHDT and CDR2 FYEKMQ come from the germline V gene (reference sequence). The CDR3: CASSLGAGHYGYTF. CDR3 DNA: TGTGCCAGCAGCTTAGGAGCGGGTCACTATGGCTACACCTTC. Complete variable domain (other parts from reference TRBV13 and TRBJ1-2): AAGVIQSPRHLIKEKRETATLKCYPIPRHDTVYWYQQGPGQDPQFLISFYEKMQSDKGSIPDRFSAQQFSDYHSELNMSSLELGDSALYFCASSLGAGHYGYTFGSGTRLTVV.

The V gene is TRBV5-4, the J gene TRBJ2-2; maybe TRBD1 (6 bases). Germline V gene data show CDR1 as SGHNT and CDR2 as YYREEE (reference sequence). Trimming pared 0 bases from V and 4 bases from J, leaving 10 bases between. The CDR3 runs to 15 residues. CDR3 residues: CASSLVGRGTGELFF. Written as DNA, the CDR3 is TGTGCCAGCAGCTTGGTAGGCAGGGGCACCGGGGAGCTGTTTTTT.

The chain couples TRBV7-6 to TRBJ2-1, with 12 bases that match TRBD2. With V trimmed by 1 base and J by 0 bases, 4 bases remained unmatched. The CDR3 runs to 18 residues. Germline V gene data show CDR1 as SGHVS and CDR2 as FNYEAQ. CDR3 DNA sequence: TGTGCCAGCAGCTTAGTACTAGCGGGAGGCCTCTCCTACAATGAGCAGTTCTTC. Encoded protein: CASSLVLAGGLSYNEQFF.

This sequence joins TRBV15 and TRBJ2-6; TRBD1 might be the D (6 bases). The CDR3 runs to 17 residues. Trimming took off 2 bases at V and 2 bases at J, with 13 bases between the two ends. Germline V gene lookup returns CDR1 LNHNV and CDR2 YYDKDF (reference sequence). In nucleotides, the CDR3 is TGTGCCACCAGCAGATCCACAGGGTTGCCTGGGGCCAACGTCCTGACTTTC. Translating gives CATSRSTGLPGANVLTF.

This clone was observed a single time. CDR3 nucleotide sequence: TGTGCCAGCAGCTTGTATAGCGGGAGGAGGCAAGAGACCCAGTACTTC. Amino acid sequence: CASSLYSGRRQETQYF. The chain recombines TRBV5-4 with TRBJ2-5; 10 bases align to TRBD2. J lost 2 bases, V lost 1 base, and 5 bases had no gene match. CDR3 size: 16 residues. CDR1 is SGHNT and CDR2 is YYREEE in the germline V gene (reference sequence).

A few counts support this clone. The V gene is TRBV5-1, the J gene TRBJ2-5, with 14 positions matching TRBD2. CDR1 is SGHRS and CDR2 is YFSETQ in the germline V gene. This CDR3 comprises 16 residues. The V segment lost 4 bases and the J segment 5 bases; nucleotides outside the gene matches: 7. The CDR3 coding sequence is TGCGCCAGCAGCCCGGGGACTAGCGGGAGTAGGGAGACCCAGTACTTC. Its protein is CASSPGTSGSRETQYF.

This chain connects TRBV4-2 to TRBJ1-1; D remains ambiguous. Germline CDR1 reads LGHNA; CDR2 reads YNFKEQ. This CDR3 comprises 12 residues. V dropped 4 bases and J dropped 6 bases, with 9 bases sitting between them. The CDR3 loop reads CASSPLESEAFF. In DNA form, the CDR3 reads TGTGCCAGCAGCCCTCTCGAGTCTGAAGCTTTCTTT.

The chain employs TRBV28 and TRBJ2-7, with D perhaps matching TRBD1 (6 bases). CDR1 and CDR2 (germline): MDHEN, SYDVKM. The CDR3 contains 13 residues. V was cut by 4 bases and J by 3 bases, with 10 bases left in between. The CDR3 sequence: CASSSDRVYEQYF. CDR3 sequence (DNA): TGTGCCAGCAGTTCGGACAGAGTCTACGAGCAGTACTTC.

This clone has more than one count but fewer than ten. The chain employs TRBV5-1 and TRBJ2-3, with 15 bases aligning to TRBD2. The CDR3 has 16 amino acids. CDR1 SGHRS and CDR2 YFSETQ come from the germline V gene. V gave up 3 bases and J gave up 3 bases; unmatched junction bases: 2. CDR3 protein: CASSSGLAGGTDTQYF. DNA of the CDR3: TGCGCCAGCAGCTCCGGACTAGCGGGAGGGACAGATACGCAGTATTTT.

The rearrangement uses TRBV29-1 and TRBJ2-5; D might be TRBD2 (6 bases). The CDR3 is made up of 12 amino acids. Trimming shortened V by 8 bases and J by 9 bases, and 19 bases separated the two germline ends. CDR1 is SQVTM and CDR2 is ANQGSEA in the germline V gene. Here the CDR3 reads CSSYRDSSSQYF. CDR3 nucleotides: TGCAGCTCCTACCGGGACTCTTCCTCCCAGTACTTC.

This clone has a single count. The chain carries TRBV27 and TRBJ2-1; no clear D. CDR1 is MNHEY and CDR2 is SMNVEV in the germline V gene (reference sequence). The CDR3 covers 14 residues. The V end was cut by 4 bases, the J end by 6 bases, with 13 bases between. CDR3 sequence: CASSYSHDSNEQFF. The CDR3 bases are TGTGCCAGCAGTTACTCCCACGATAGCAATGAGCAGTTCTTC.

The chain recombines TRBV7-3 with TRBJ1-2, with TRBD1 as a possible D gene (5 bases). With 5 bases removed from V and 4 bases from J, the gap between germline ends came to 17 bases. Germline V gene data show CDR1 as SGHTA and CDR2 as FQGTGA. CDR3 size: 15 residues. As DNA, the CDR3 is TGTGCCAGCAGCCCTCAAGGGGAGGGCCCCTATGGCTACACCTTC. The encoded protein is CASSPQGEGPYGYTF.

V usage is TRBV11-2 and J usage is TRBJ2-3; 10 nucleotides agree with TRBD1. CDR3 length: 16 residues. J lost 4 bases, V lost 5 bases, and 9 bases had no gene match. Germline CDR1 is SGHAT and CDR2 is FQNNGV. The CDR3 here is CASSRQLTGGPDTQYF. The CDR3 nucleotides are TGTGCCAGCAGCCGTCAATTGACAGGGGGCCCAGATACGCAGTATTTT.

The chain combines TRBV7-2 with TRBJ2-2; D is perhaps TRBD1 (5 bases). Germline loops: CDR1 SGHTA, CDR2 FQGNSA. The CDR3 length is 14 residues. Trimming removed 1 base at V and 6 bases at J, with 9 bases between. CDR3 bases: TGTGCCAGCAGCTTAGTGCAGGGTCCCGGGGAGCTGTTTTTT. It is translated as CASSLVQGPGELFF.

V gene TRBV5-1 combines with J gene TRBJ1-1; weak D call: TRBD1 (5 bases). Germline CDR1 is SGHRS and CDR2 is YFSETQ. V gave up 1 base and J gave up 4 bases, with 26 bases separating them. This CDR3 contains 19 residues. In DNA, the CDR3 is TGCGCCAGCAGCTTGTTAGGAAGGGCCAGGAGCCCCGGGGGCACTGAAGCTTTCTTT. Encoded protein: CASSLLGRARSPGGTEAFF. The full variable domain, completed using reference TRBV5-1 and TRBJ1-1, is KAGVTQTPRYLIKTRGQQVTLSCSPISGHRSVSWYQQTPGQGLQFLFEYFSETQRNKGNFPGRFSGRQFSNSRSEMNVSTLELGDSALYLCASSLLGRARSPGGTEAFFGQGTRLTVV.

The chain couples TRBV5-3 to TRBJ2-7, with TRBD2 matching over 13 bases. TRBV5-3 is noted as an ORF with a role that remains uncertain. Trimming at V came to 6 bases and at J to 3 bases, leaving 6 bases not matched to a gene. The CDR3 contains 15 residues. This CDR3 is CARNKGLAGIYEQYF. The CDR3, as DNA: TGTGCCAGAAATAAGGGACTAGCGGGAATCTACGAGCAGTACTTC.